This TCR beta chain was identified in a study of blood T cell repertoires in COVID-19. From germline, CDR1 is LNHDA and CDR2 SQIVND (reference sequence). This CDR3 region has 16 residues. Unmatched junction bases numbered 11, after V lost 4 bases and J lost 8 bases. Here immunoSEQ multiplex PCR was the method, and the copy in TCRdb shows in-frame clones only, minus some. Of over 200,000 clones listed, about 81% are singletons. This sequence originates from a middle-aged man who had recovered from COVID-19. Input material: PBMCs or T cells enriched from blood (not recorded which). The rearrangement uses TRBV19 and TRBJ2-1; 10 bases fit TRBD1. The CDR3 is CASSKTSGQGLDEQFF. The CDR3 DNA follows: TGTGCCAGTAGTAAGACCTCGGGACAGGGGTTGGATGAGCAGTTCTTC.